Shown below are 28 T cell receptor beta chains from a single sample sequenced in a study of patients and donors after allogeneic stem cell transplantation (dated by TCRdb to between 2020 and 2021). Libraries were constructed by RT-PCR. Data came from a NextSeq 550. Starting from the raw public reads, TCRdb applied fastp trimming at Q25, assembled clones with MiXCR and retained in-frame beta chains. Here each entry gathers all rows of one CDR3 protein and keeps the most common genes and DNA. In this sample the table shows roughly 200,000 distinct CDR3 sequences, 38% of which occur a single time. Approximately 10% of the sample is in the top ten clones. What was sequenced was blood, either unsorted or a sorted T cell fraction (not recorded which). The source is a human donor who was either an allogeneic HSCT recipient or a stem cell or donor lymphocyte infusion donor (not recorded which). It is not recorded whose cells these are; they may come from a transplant donor.

In its sample, this clonotype was seen a few times. This chain connects TRBV20-1 to TRBJ1-2; 7 bases are a match to TRBD1. The CDR3 totals 13 residues. Germline V gene data show CDR1 as DFQATT and CDR2 as SNEGSKA (reference sequence). After removal of 6 bases from V and 5 bases from J, the junction contained 9 bases not matched to a gene. CDR3 sequence (DNA): TGCAGTGCCCCGACAGGGAATGGGTATGGCTACACCTTC. It specifies CSAPTGNGYGYTF.

This clonotype showed up just a few times. This rearrangement joins TRBV5-1 to TRBJ1-4; D gene uncertain. The CDR3 covers 14 residues. Trimming shortened V by 4 bases and J by 5 bases, and 12 bases separated the two germline ends. The germline V gene has CDR1 SGHRS and CDR2 YFSETQ. CDR3 DNA sequence: TGCGCCAGCAGCCACCTTATTTCCAATGAAAAACTGTTTTTT. The encoded protein is CASSHLISNEKLFF.

This clonotype was detected a few times. The chain combines TRBV5-1 with TRBJ1-1; D remains unclear. The CDR3 covers 15 residues. V gave up 4 bases and J gave up 1 base, with 14 bases separating them. Germline CDR1 reads SGHRS; CDR2 reads YFSETQ. CDR3: CASSPRLFGNTEAFF. The DNA of the CDR3 is TGCGCCAGCAGCCCCCGTTTATTTGGGAACACTGAAGCTTTCTTT.

The genes are TRBV3-1 and TRBJ2-2; D may be TRBD1 (5 bases). The V end lost 4 bases, the J end lost 2 bases, and 14 bases lay between the germline ends. The CDR3 consists of 16 residues. Germline-derived CDR1 and CDR2 are LGHDT and YNNKEL (reference sequence). CDR3 amino acids: CASSPALGVNTGELFF. The CDR3 DNA reads as TGTGCCAGCAGCCCAGCGTTAGGGGTTAACACCGGGGAGCTGTTTTTT.

V gene TRBV29-1 combines with J gene TRBJ2-1; perhaps TRBD2 as D (7 bases). The CDR3 length is 14 residues. The germline V gene has CDR1 SQVTM and CDR2 ANQGSEA. Trimming left V 7 bases short and J 2 bases short, with 15 bases between. CDR3 bases: TGCAGCGCCGAGGGGGGGGGCCCCTACAATGAGCAGTTCTTC. Translating gives CSAEGGGPYNEQFF.

This clonotype has only a few counts. The V gene is TRBV7-7, the J gene TRBJ1-4; 7 bases align to TRBD1. From germline, CDR1 is SSHAT and CDR2 FNYEAQ (reference sequence). The CDR3 runs 14 residues. Germline trimming cut 1 base from V and 7 bases from J; bases unmatched to any gene: 3. The CDR3 sequence: CASSLGTGGEKLFF. For the CDR3, the DNA is TGTGCCAGCAGCTTAGGGACAGGCGGTGAAAAACTGTTTTTT.

This clonotype was observed a handful of times. The CDR3 bases are TGTGCCAGCAGTCGACAGTTGGTGGCTTTCTTT. It codes for CASSRQLVAFF. The chain combines TRBV6-6 with TRBJ1-1, with D tentatively TRBD1 (5 bases). Germline V lookup: CDR1 MNHNY, CDR2 SVGAGI (reference sequence). The CDR3 runs to 11 residues. V was clipped by 5 bases and J by 11 bases, with 12 bases between them.

The chain is built from TRBV6-5 and TRBJ2-7, with TRBD2 identical over 7 bases. The V gene's germline CDR1 is MNHEY and CDR2 SVGAGI. The ends lost 2 bases at V and 7 bases at J; junction bases unmatched: 11. The CDR3 covers 15 residues. The CDR3 loop reads CASSYLLTGTKEQYF. The CDR3, as DNA: TGTGCCAGCAGTTACCTACTTACCGGGACTAAGGAGCAGTACTTC.

J is TRBJ1-2 and V is TRBV6-6, with TRBD1 identical over 11 bases. The CDR3 is made up of 14 amino acids. J gave up 8 bases and V 2 bases, and 4 bases lay outside the gene matches. Germline V lookup: CDR1 MNHNY, CDR2 SVGAGI (reference sequence). The DNA of the CDR3 is TGTGCCAGCAGTTACCAGGACAGGGGGCAAGGCTACACCTTC. Translation: CASSYQDRGQGYTF.

CDR3 sequence: CASSLQGSYNSPLHF. DNA for the CDR3: TGTGCCAGCAGCTTACAGGGCTCCTATAATTCACCCCTCCACTTT. The chain is built from TRBV7-9 and TRBJ1-6, with D maybe TRBD1 (5 bases). The CDR3 has 15 residues. V lost 2 bases to trimming and J lost 0 bases, with 5 bases between them. Germline loops: CDR1 SEHNR, CDR2 FQNEAQ (reference sequence).

This clonotype has more than one count but fewer than ten. V and J are TRBV7-2 and TRBJ1-2; 10 bases agree with TRBD1. Germline trimming cut 4 bases from V and 2 bases from J; bases unmatched to any gene: 10. Per the germline V gene, CDR1 is SGHTA and CDR2 is FQGNSA. The CDR3 runs to 17 residues. In DNA, the CDR3 is TGTGCCAGCAGCTACGGGACAGGGGTATGGGCGAACTATGGCTACACCTTC. It yields the protein CASSYGTGVWANYGYTF.

The chain employs TRBV6-6 and TRBJ2-2; 9 nucleotides agree with TRBD1. This CDR3 spans 16 amino acids. The germline gives CDR1 MNHNY, CDR2 SVGAGI (reference sequence). V dropped 6 bases and J dropped 1; count of bases not matched to a gene: 6. CDR3 nucleotide sequence: TGTGCCAGCAGGACGCCGGGACAGGGGAACACCGGGGAGCTGTTTTTT. Encoded protein: CASRTPGQGNTGELFF.

This chain joins TRBV2 and TRBJ2-6, with 7 bases aligning to TRBD1. The CDR3 is 15 amino acids. V shed 8 bases and J 0 bases; nucleotides not matched to a gene: 4. Germline V CDR1 and CDR2: SNHLY, FYNNEI. The CDR3 region is CASRQGLSGANVLTF. For the CDR3, the DNA is TGTGCCAGCCGACAGGGCCTCTCTGGGGCCAACGTCCTGACTTTC.

The rearrangement joins TRBV5-6 to TRBJ1-1, with TRBD1 matching over 11 bases. With 4 bases clipped from V and 1 base from J, the junction kept 6 bases outside the gene matches. Germline V gene lookup returns CDR1 SGHDT and CDR2 YYEEEE. This CDR3 is built from 16 residues. The CDR3 DNA sequence: TGTGCCAGCAGCGGCGGGACAGGGGGAGGGAACACTGAAGCTTTCTTT. This codes for CASSGGTGGGNTEAFF. The whole variable domain, filled in from reference TRBV5-6 and TRBJ1-1, reads DAGVTQSPTHLIKTRGQQVTLRCSPKSGHDTVSWYQQALGQGPQFIFQYYEEEERQRGNFPDRFSGHQFPNYSSELNVNALLLGDSALYLCASSGGTGGGNTEAFFGQGTRLTVV.

This clonotype was found a few times. V is TRBV5-6 and J is TRBJ1-2; no firm D call. V gave up 2 bases and J gave up 4 bases, with 12 bases separating them. The germline V gene encodes CDR1 SGHDT and CDR2 YYEEEE. CDR3 size: 14 residues. The CDR3 DNA sequence: TGTGCCAGCAGCTTTCGGGCCAGAGGCTATGGCTACACCTTC. Translating gives CASSFRARGYGYTF.

J is TRBJ1-1 and V is TRBV5-1; D unresolved. Trimming stripped 3 bases from V and 1 base from J, with 13 bases between. Germline V gene lookup returns CDR1 SGHRS and CDR2 YFSETQ. This CDR3 is built from 15 residues. This CDR3 is CASSSRATSNTEAFF. Here the CDR3 DNA reads TGCGCCAGCAGCTCGAGGGCCACATCGAACACTGAAGCTTTCTTT.

A few counts support this clonotype. V and J are TRBV25-1 and TRBJ1-5; D might be TRBD1 (6 bases). Germline V lookup: CDR1 MGHDK, CDR2 SYGVNS. V lost 4 bases, J lost 2 bases, and 15 bases lay in between. The CDR3 covers 16 residues. CDR3 loop: CASSGTSGAGNQPQHF. The CDR3 nucleotides are TGTGCCAGCAGTGGAACTTCGGGGGCTGGCAATCAGCCCCAGCATTTT.

This chain uses TRBV29-1 with TRBJ1-1, with 8 bases lining up with TRBD1. The CDR3 has 12 residues. V lost 4 bases, J lost 6 bases, and 4 bases stayed unmatched. Per germline, CDR1 SQVTM and CDR2 ANQGSEA. The CDR3 here is CSVVQGASEAFF. The CDR3 nucleotides are TGCAGCGTTGTTCAGGGGGCTTCTGAAGCTTTCTTT. Drawing the rest from reference TRBV29-1 and TRBJ1-1, the complete variable domain is SAVISQKPSRDICQRGTSLTIQCQVDSQVTMMFWYRQQPGQSLTLIATANQGSEATYESGFVIDKFPISRPNLTFSTLTVSNMSPEDSSIYLCSVVQGASEAFFGQGTRLTVV.

The chain couples TRBV13 to TRBJ2-5; TRBD2 agrees at 8 bases. V shed 1 base, J shed 2 bases, and the junction held 6 bases outside the gene matches. The CDR3 extends over 16 amino acids. Looked up from germline, CDR1 is PRHDT and CDR2 is FYEKMQ (reference sequence). The CDR3 reads CASSLAPSGQQETQYF. The CDR3 nucleotides read TGTGCCAGCAGCTTAGCGCCTAGCGGGCAACAAGAGACCCAGTACTTC.

This chain links TRBV9 with TRBJ2-7, with D possibly matching TRBD1 (6 bases). This CDR3 is 15 amino acids long. Trimming left V 4 bases short and J 3 bases short, with 17 bases between. Germline assignment: CDR1 SGDLS and CDR2 YYNGEE. CDR3 in amino acids: CASSPGGRNGYEQYF. In nucleotides, the CDR3 is TGTGCCAGCAGCCCTGGGGGCCGGAACGGCTACGAGCAGTACTTC.

This clonotype was counted a few times. This rearrangement joins TRBV20-1 to TRBJ2-7, with 9 bases aligning to TRBD2. This CDR3 region has 17 residues. CDR1 is DFQATT, CDR2 SNEGSKA, per germline (reference sequence). The ends lost 4 bases at V and 2 bases at J; junction bases unmatched: 15. CDR3 nucleotides: TGCAGTGCTAACCCCCGGCCCAGTAGCGGGGGTCCCTACGAGCAGTACTTC. Encoded protein: CSANPRPSSGGPYEQYF.

This sequence joins TRBV5-6 and TRBJ1-5; TRBD1 might be the D (6 bases). The CDR3 has 15 amino acids. V lost 0 bases and J lost 7, with 14 bases in between. Germline V lookup: CDR1 SGHDT, CDR2 YYEEEE. This chain's CDR3 is CASSLDILRGQPQHF. Written as DNA, the CDR3 is TGTGCCAGCAGCTTGGATATCTTGAGGGGGCAGCCCCAGCATTTT.

V gene TRBV4-2 combines with J gene TRBJ2-7; 13 bases align to TRBD2. CDR3 length: 15 amino acids. The germline V gene encodes CDR1 LGHNA and CDR2 YNFKEQ. J lost 4 bases, V lost 3 bases, and 3 bases had no gene match. The DNA for the CDR3 is TGTGCCAGCAGCCAGGAGACTAGCGGGGGGTACGAGCAGTACTTC. Amino acid sequence: CASSQETSGGYEQYF.

This sequence joins TRBV5-1 and TRBJ2-1; the D is unclear. V was pared by 0 bases and J by 7 bases, with 14 bases between. Per the germline V gene, CDR1 is SGHRS and CDR2 is YFSETQ. The CDR3 has 15 amino acids. The CDR3 loop is CASSLGAVLGNEQFF. DNA for the CDR3: TGCGCCAGCAGCTTGGGGGCAGTTTTGGGTAATGAGCAGTTCTTC.

This clonotype was found a few times. The chain is built from TRBV20-1 and TRBJ1-1, with 8 bases that match TRBD1. The CDR3 consists of 15 residues. Trimming removed 1 base from V and 5 bases from J; junction bases left unmatched: 9. The germline CDR1 and CDR2 sequences are DFQATT and SNEGSKA (reference sequence). In DNA, the CDR3 is TGCAGTGCTAGAGCAGGGACAGGAAGGTCTACTGAAGCTTTCTTT. It is translated as CSARAGTGRSTEAFF.

The J gene is TRBJ1-1, the V gene TRBV5-1; 9 bases are a match to TRBD1. Unmatched junction bases numbered 12, after V lost 0 bases and J lost 0 bases. This CDR3 has 19 amino acids. Germline assignment: CDR1 SGHRS and CDR2 YFSETQ. The CDR3 coding sequence is TGCGCCAGCAGCTTGGGTTATCGGACAGGGGATTACATGAACACTGAAGCTTTCTTT. Translation: CASSLGYRTGDYMNTEAFF.

This clonotype was seen a few times. This chain links TRBV12-3 or TRBV12-4 with TRBJ1-2; TRBD1 agrees at 8 bases. Trimming cost V 1 base and J 3 bases; bases outside gene matches: 4. The CDR3 runs to 15 residues. Here the CDR3 reads CASSLEQGAYYGYTF. DNA of the CDR3: TGTGCCAGCAGTTTAGAGCAGGGGGCCTACTATGGCTACACCTTC.

V gene TRBV9 combines with J gene TRBJ2-3, with TRBD2 identical over 7 bases. Trimming took 3 bases from V and 2 from J; bases not matched to a gene: 9. This CDR3 has 16 amino acids. Germline CDR1 is SGDLS and CDR2 is YYNGEE. The DNA of the CDR3 is TGTGCCAGCAGCGCCCTAGGTGCGGGGGTCACAGATACGCAGTATTTT. This codes for CASSALGAGVTDTQYF. Complete variable domain (other parts from reference TRBV9 and TRBJ2-3): DSGVTQTPKHLITATGQRVTLRCSPRSGDLSVYWYQQSLDQGLQFLIQYYNGEERAKGNILERFSAQQFPDLHSELNLSSLELGDSALYFCASSALGAGVTDTQYFGPGTRLTVL.